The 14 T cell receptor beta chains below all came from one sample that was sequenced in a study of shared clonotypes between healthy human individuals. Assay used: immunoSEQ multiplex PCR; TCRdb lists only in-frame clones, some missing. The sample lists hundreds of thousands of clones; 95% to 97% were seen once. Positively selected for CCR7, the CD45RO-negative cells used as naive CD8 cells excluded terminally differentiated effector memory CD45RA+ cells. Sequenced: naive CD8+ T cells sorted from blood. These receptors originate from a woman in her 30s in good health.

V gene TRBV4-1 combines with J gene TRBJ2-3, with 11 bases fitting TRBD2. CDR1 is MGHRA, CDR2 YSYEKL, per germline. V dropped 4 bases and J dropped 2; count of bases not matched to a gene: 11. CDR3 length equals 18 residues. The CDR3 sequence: CASSPLAGGPEATDTQYF. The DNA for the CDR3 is TGCGCCAGCAGCCCTTTAGCGGGAGGGCCGGAAGCCACAGATACGCAGTATTTT.

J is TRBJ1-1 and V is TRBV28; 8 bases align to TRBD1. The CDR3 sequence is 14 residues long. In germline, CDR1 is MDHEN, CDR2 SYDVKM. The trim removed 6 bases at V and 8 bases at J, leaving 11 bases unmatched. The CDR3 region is CASRSSDRAVEAFF. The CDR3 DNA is TGTGCCAGCAGATCCTCGGACAGGGCGGTCGAAGCTTTCTTT.

The CDR3 loop reads CASSQEYPPYEQYF. DNA for the CDR3: TGCGCCAGCAGCCAAGAATACCCCCCCTACGAGCAGTACTTC. The chain carries TRBV4-1 and TRBJ2-7; D remains unclear. Germline lookup yields CDR1 MGHRA and CDR2 YSYEKL. The ends were cut back, 0 bases at V and 2 bases at J, with 8 bases in the middle. The CDR3 sequence is 14 residues long.

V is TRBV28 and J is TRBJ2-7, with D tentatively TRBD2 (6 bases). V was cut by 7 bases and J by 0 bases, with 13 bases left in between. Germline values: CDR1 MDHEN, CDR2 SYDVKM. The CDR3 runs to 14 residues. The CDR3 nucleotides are TGTGCCAGCACGAATAGCGGAGGCTCCTACGAGCAGTACTTC. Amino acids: CASTNSGGSYEQYF. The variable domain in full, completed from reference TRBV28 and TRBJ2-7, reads DVKVTQSSRYLVKRTGEKVFLECVQDMDHENMFWYRQDPGLGLRLIYFSYDVKMKEKGDIPEGYSVSREKKERFSLILESASTNQTSMYLCASTNSGGSYEQYFGPGTRLTVT.

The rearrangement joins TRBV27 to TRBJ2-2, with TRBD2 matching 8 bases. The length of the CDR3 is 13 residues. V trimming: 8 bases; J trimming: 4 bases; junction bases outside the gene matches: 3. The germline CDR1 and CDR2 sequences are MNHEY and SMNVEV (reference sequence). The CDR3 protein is CASRRGGTGELFF. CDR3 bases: TGTGCCAGCCGCCGGGGGGGCACCGGGGAGCTGTTTTTT.

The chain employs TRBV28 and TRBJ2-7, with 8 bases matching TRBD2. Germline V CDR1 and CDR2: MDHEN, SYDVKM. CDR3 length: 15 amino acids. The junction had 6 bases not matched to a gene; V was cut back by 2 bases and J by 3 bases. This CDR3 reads CASSLIPTSDYEQYF. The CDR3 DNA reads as TGTGCCAGCAGTTTAATCCCGACTAGCGACTACGAGCAGTACTTC.

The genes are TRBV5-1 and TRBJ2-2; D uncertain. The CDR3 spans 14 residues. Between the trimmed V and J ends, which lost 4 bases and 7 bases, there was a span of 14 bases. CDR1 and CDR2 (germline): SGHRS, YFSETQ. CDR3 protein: CASSVGPAGGELFF. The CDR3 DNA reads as TGCGCCAGCAGCGTCGGCCCCGCCGGCGGGGAGCTGTTTTTT. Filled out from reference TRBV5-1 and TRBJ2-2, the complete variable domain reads KAGVTQTPRYLIKTRGQQVTLSCSPISGHRSVSWYQQTPGQGLQFLFEYFSETQRNKGNFPGRFSGRQFSNSRSEMNVSTLELGDSALYLCASSVGPAGGELFFGEGSRLTVL.

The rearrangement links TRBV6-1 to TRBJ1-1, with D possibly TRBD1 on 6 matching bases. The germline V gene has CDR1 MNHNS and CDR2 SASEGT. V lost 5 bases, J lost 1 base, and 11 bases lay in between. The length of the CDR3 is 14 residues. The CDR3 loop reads CASSQGFSNTEAFF. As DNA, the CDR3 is TGTGCCAGCAGTCAGGGGTTTTCGAACACTGAAGCTTTCTTT.

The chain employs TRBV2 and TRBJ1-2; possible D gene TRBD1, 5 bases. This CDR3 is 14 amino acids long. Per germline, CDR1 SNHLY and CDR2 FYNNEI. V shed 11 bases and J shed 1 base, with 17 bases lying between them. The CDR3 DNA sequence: TGTGCCCCCCGGGGCCAGCTAGTTAACTATGGCTACACCTTC. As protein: CAPRGQLVNYGYTF.

This chain's CDR3 is CASRLTSAAYEQYF. The CDR3 DNA is TGTGCCAGCCGACTCACTAGCGCCGCCTACGAGCAGTACTTC. V usage is TRBV28 and J usage is TRBJ2-7; 7 bases match TRBD2. This CDR3 is built from 14 residues. The trim removed 8 bases at V and 2 bases at J, leaving 9 bases unmatched. Germline CDR1 is MDHEN and CDR2 is SYDVKM.

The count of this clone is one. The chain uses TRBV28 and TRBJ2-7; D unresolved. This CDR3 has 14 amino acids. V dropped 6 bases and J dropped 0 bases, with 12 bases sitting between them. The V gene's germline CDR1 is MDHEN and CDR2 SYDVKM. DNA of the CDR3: TGTGCCAGCAGGCCGGCGGACGGCTCCTACGAGCAGTACTTC. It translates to CASRPADGSYEQYF.

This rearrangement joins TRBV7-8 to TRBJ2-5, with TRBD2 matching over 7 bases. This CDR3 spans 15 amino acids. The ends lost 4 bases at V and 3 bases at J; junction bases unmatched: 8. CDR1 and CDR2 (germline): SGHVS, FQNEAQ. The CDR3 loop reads CASSSAGMREETQYF. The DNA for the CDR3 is TGTGCCAGCAGCTCAGCGGGAATGCGGGAAGAGACCCAGTACTTC.

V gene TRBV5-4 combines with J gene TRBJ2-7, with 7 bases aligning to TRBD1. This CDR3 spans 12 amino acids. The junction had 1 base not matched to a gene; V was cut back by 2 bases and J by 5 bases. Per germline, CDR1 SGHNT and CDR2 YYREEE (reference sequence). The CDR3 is CASSFTGDEQYF. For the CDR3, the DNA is TGTGCCAGCAGCTTCACAGGGGACGAGCAGTACTTC. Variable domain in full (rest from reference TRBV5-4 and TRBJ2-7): ETGVTQSPTHLIKTRGQQVTLRCSSQSGHNTVSWYQQALGQGPQFIFQYYREEENGRGNFPPRFSGLQFPNYSSELNVNALELDDSALYLCASSFTGDEQYFGPGTRLTVT.

The CDR3 bases are TGTGCCAGCAGCCAGGGGGGAGGTTCGGAAAGCACAGATACGCAGTATTTT. This translates into CASSQGGGSESTDTQYF. The chain combines TRBV7-9 with TRBJ2-3, with a possible D match to TRBD1 (7 bases). Per germline, CDR1 SEHNR and CDR2 FQNEAQ (reference sequence). This CDR3 contains 17 residues. Between the trimmed V and J ends, which lost 5 bases and 0 bases, there was a span of 18 bases.